This T cell receptor beta chain was obtained from a study of CD8+ T cells in alopecia areata. Study-wide context: Among treated patients, oral tofacitinib was administered at 5 to 10 mg twice daily. The study's findings and limits: Links between baseline CD8+ expansion and response need larger treated cohorts. Tofacitinib delivered significant drops in scalp clonality and in expanded CD8+ clones among the top 100.

The sample's treatment: oral pan-JAK inhibitor, 5-10 mg twice daily. Those with alopecia areata gave lesional scalp punch biopsies and peripheral blood. Germline V gene data show CDR1 as SQVTM and CDR2 as ANQGSEA. The CDR3 extends over 12 amino acids. V lost 1 base, J lost 11 bases, and 12 bases lay in between. This clone was counted only a few times. Its antigen remains unknown. TCR sequencing used cDNA made by reverse transcription of extracted RNA. The table came from immunoSEQ multiplex PCR; TCRdb's copy has only in-frame clones and leaves some out. The sample has approximately 180,000 clones; about 55% are singletons.

This sequence was found in a human donor with alopecia areata. The genes are TRBV29-1 and TRBJ2-1; no firm D call. Sequencing used CD8+ T cells sorted from blood, obtained at week 24, from a patient treated with tofacitinib. Here the CDR3 DNA reads TGCAGCGTTGAAGGTGCCTTGCCCCAGCAGTTCTTC. Translation gives CSVEGALPQQFF.